A single sample gave rise to the 26 T cell receptor beta chains below, sequenced in a study of monozygotic twins with inflammatory bowel disease. For each CDR3 protein, TCRdb gives one entry from its re-call of the 5' RACE reads, without DNA. Seen in this sample are 170,000 or so distinct CDR3 sequences; the ten most common clones hold around 7.2%. Sequences were obtained from blood. The receptor source for this set is a human donor with ulcerative colitis or Crohn's disease, or a healthy co-twin of an affected twin (not recorded which).

The CDR3 protein is CASSRMLGVSYEQYF. The chain links TRBV11-2 to TRBJ2-7; TCRdb names TRBD1, which stays unverified in the absence of DNA. Germline CDR1 is SGHAT and CDR2 is FQNNGV. CDR3 length: 15 amino acids.

The rearrangement links TRBV10-3 to TRBJ2-7; TCRdb indicates TRBD1, and absent DNA this call remains unverified. The CDR3 sequence is 17 residues long. Germline CDR1 and CDR2: ENHRY and SYGVKD. CDR3 residues: CAISESTGQGSYYEQYF.

The genes are TRBV5-1 and TRBJ2-4; TCRdb calls TRBD2, which cannot be checked without DNA. The V gene's germline CDR1 is SGHRS and CDR2 YFSETQ. This CDR3 is 14 amino acids long. The CDR3 protein is CASSLRLAGDIQYF. Complete variable domain (other parts from reference TRBV5-1 and TRBJ2-4): KAGVTQTPRYLIKTRGQQVTLSCSPISGHRSVSWYQQTPGQGLQFLFEYFSETQRNKGNFPGRFSGRQFSNSRSEMNVSTLELGDSALYLCASSLRLAGDIQYFGAGTRLSVL.

The gene calls are TRBV7-8 and TRBJ1-1; the TCRdb call, TRBD1, lacks DNA for checking. In germline, CDR1 is SGHVS, CDR2 FQNEAQ. This CDR3 is built from 14 residues. CDR3 loop: CASSISQGGTEAFF.

The CDR3 protein is CATSDPPEGAQYF. The chain uses TRBV24-1 and TRBJ2-5; there is no DNA to check the TCRdb D call of TRBD1. The CDR3 runs 13 residues. The germline CDR1 and CDR2 sequences are KGHDR and SFDVKD.

CDR3 sequence reads: CASSISGGEETQYF. V is TRBV5-5 and J is TRBJ2-5; the D call of TRBD2 rests on TCRdb alone, since no DNA is present to check it. The V gene's germline CDR1 is SGHKS and CDR2 YYEKEE (reference sequence). The CDR3 extends over 14 amino acids.

The chain combines TRBV29-1 with TRBJ1-1; there is no DNA to check the TCRdb D call of TRBD1. CDR3 size: 13 residues. Germline-derived CDR1 and CDR2 are SQVTM and ANQGSEA. The CDR3 reads CRGGGQSNTQAFF.

V and J are TRBV7-2 and TRBJ1-2; TCRdb names TRBD1, which stays unverified in the absence of DNA. The CDR3 loop spans 15 amino acids. Germline V gene sequence: CDR1 SGHTA, CDR2 FQGNSA. This chain's CDR3 is CASRNRDRGNYGYTF.

The genes are TRBV19 and TRBJ2-2. The CDR3 length is 13 residues. The germline gives CDR1 LNHDA, CDR2 SQIVND (reference sequence). The CDR3 loop is CASAMTYTGELFF. Variable domain in full (rest from reference TRBV19 and TRBJ2-2): DGGITQSPKYLFRKEGQNVTLSCEQNLNHDAMYWYRQDPGQGLRLIYYSQIVNDFQKGDIAEGYSVSREKKESFPLTVTSAQKNPTAFYLCASAMTYTGELFFGEGSRLTVL.

J is TRBJ2-5 and V is TRBV4-1; TCRdb picks TRBD2, but there is no DNA to check that call. CDR3 length equals 17 residues. CDR1 MGHRA and CDR2 YSYEKL come from the germline V gene. This chain's CDR3 is CASSQMGLAGNQETQYF.

This chain connects TRBV7-2 to TRBJ2-5. Per germline, CDR1 SGHTA and CDR2 FQGNSA. This CDR3 comprises 12 residues. The CDR3 here is CASSLGSETQYF.

The rearrangement uses TRBV29-1 and TRBJ2-5; checking the TCRdb D call of TRBD2 is not possible without DNA. The CDR3 length is 13 residues. CDR1 is SQVTM and CDR2 is ANQGSEA in the germline V gene. The CDR3 sequence is CSVGLAGWETQYF.

This sequence joins TRBV11-2 and TRBJ2-2; the D call from TCRdb, TRBD1, cannot be confirmed without DNA. The length of the CDR3 is 16 residues. Germline V gene sequence: CDR1 SGHAT, CDR2 FQNNGV. CDR3 in amino acids: CASSTPGRANTGELFF.

The rearrangement uses TRBV5-4 and TRBJ2-5; TCRdb gives TRBD1 as the D gene, but with no DNA this cannot be confirmed. Germline V gives CDR1 SGHNT, CDR2 YYREEE (reference sequence). The CDR3 is 15 residues long. The CDR3 protein is CASSLAGSRGETQYF.

The chain employs TRBV5-1 and TRBJ2-2; TCRdb selects TRBD1, and the lack of DNA leaves this call unchecked. Germline V gene lookup returns CDR1 SGHRS and CDR2 YFSETQ. The CDR3 consists of 16 residues. The CDR3 spells CASSLRQTRGTGELFF.

The chain uses TRBV7-9 and TRBJ1-2; there is no DNA to check the TCRdb D call of TRBD1. The CDR3 runs 13 residues. CDR1 and CDR2 (germline): SEHNR, FQNEAQ (reference sequence). CDR3 sequence: CASSSGQGGGYTF.

The CDR3 protein is CSVRTELGKLFF. The chain combines TRBV29-1 with TRBJ1-4. This CDR3 has 12 residues. The V gene's germline CDR1 is SQVTM and CDR2 ANQGSEA.

This chain joins TRBV20-1 and TRBJ1-2; the D call of TRBD1 rests on TCRdb alone, since no DNA is present to check it. Germline CDR1 DFQATT, CDR2 SNEGSKA (reference sequence). The CDR3 is 14 residues long. The chain's CDR3 is CSAAHWDRGHLNTF.

The chain joins TRBV28 to TRBJ2-1; the D call from TCRdb, TRBD2, cannot be confirmed without DNA. CDR1 and CDR2 (germline): MDHEN, SYDVKM. The CDR3 length is 16 residues. The CDR3 loop reads CASSGRTSGNNNEQFF.

The chain recombines TRBV12-3 or TRBV12-4 with TRBJ1-1. CDR3 length: 13 amino acids. The CDR3 region is CASSSGGVVEAFF.

This chain connects TRBV6-5 to TRBJ1-2; the TCRdb D gene call, TRBD1, has no DNA to confirm it. There are 15 residues in the CDR3. CDR1 MNHEY and CDR2 SVGAGI come from the germline V gene. CDR3 in amino acids: CASSYGGGSNYGYTF.

The chain recombines TRBV7-8 with TRBJ2-2. The V gene's germline CDR1 is SGHVS and CDR2 FQNEAQ. The CDR3 contains 15 residues. The CDR3 spells CASSRRTVRTGELFF.

The chain couples TRBV29-1 to TRBJ2-6. The CDR3 sequence is 14 residues long. Per the germline V gene, CDR1 is SQVTM and CDR2 is ANQGSEA. The CDR3 sequence is CSADTLSGANVLTF.

The J gene is TRBJ2-5, the V gene TRBV5-1. Germline values: CDR1 SGHRS, CDR2 YFSETQ. The CDR3 covers 11 residues. The CDR3 sequence is CASSLLETQYF.

This chain connects TRBV27 to TRBJ2-7; TCRdb's D gene call, TRBD1, goes unchecked for lack of DNA. The length of the CDR3 is 14 residues. CDR1 MNHEY and CDR2 SMNVEV come from the germline V gene (reference sequence). The CDR3 loop is CASSPLGGYYEQYF.

This chain uses TRBV20-1 with TRBJ1-5; no DNA is available, so the TRBD1 call from TCRdb remains unchecked. Per germline, CDR1 DFQATT and CDR2 SNEGSKA (reference sequence). The CDR3 spans 14 residues. CDR3 region: CSASRDSNNQPQHF.